Below, 4 T cell receptor beta chains from the same sample are listed, as sequenced in a study of CD8 T cells in ankylosing spondylitis. No antigens are known for them. General study findings and limits: Under 10 highly homologous variants formed a TCR beta motif that appeared characteristic of ankylosing spondylitis blood.

TCRdb independently ran MiXCR on the 5' RACE reads; one entry per CDR3 protein. The table shows 470,000 or so distinct CDR3 sequences, with 25% to 30% occurring only once. What was sequenced was blood, either unsorted or a sorted T cell fraction (not recorded which). The source is a male donor with ankylosing spondylitis.

The V call is TRBV5-1, the J call TRBJ2-7; D gene uncertain. V was shortened by 0 bases and J by 0 bases, with 13 bases between the two germline ends. The CDR3 sequence is 16 residues long. Germline CDR1 reads SGHRS; CDR2 reads YFSETQ. The CDR3 DNA follows: TGCGCCAGCAGCTTGGCCGACGCACTATCCTCCTACGAGCAGTACTTC. This translates into CASSLADALSSYEQYF. The full variable domain, completed using reference TRBV5-1 and TRBJ2-7, is KAGVTQTPRYLIKTRGQQVTLSCSPISGHRSVSWYQQTPGQGLQFLFEYFSETQRNKGNFPGRFSGRQFSNSRSEMNVSTLELGDSALYLCASSLADALSSYEQYFGPGTRLTVT.

This clonotype was seen a few times. The chain is built from TRBV7-2 and TRBJ2-1; TRBD2 matches 9 bases. CDR3 length equals 15 residues. In germline, CDR1 is SGHTA, CDR2 FQGNSA. The trim removed 9 bases at V and 12 bases at J, leaving 18 bases unmatched. CDR3 residues: CASSSVAGVLWGQFF. The CDR3 bases are TGTGCCAGTTCATCGGTAGCGGGAGTACTTTGGGGGCAGTTCTTC.

The genes are TRBV7-9 and TRBJ2-7, with D perhaps TRBD1 (6 bases). The CDR3 sequence is 14 residues long. V lost 2 bases and J 2 bases, leaving 10 bases between the germline ends. Germline V lookup: CDR1 SEHNR, CDR2 FQNEAQ (reference sequence). In nucleotides, the CDR3 is TGTGCCAGCAGCTTATCAGGGGTTCCCTACGAGCAGTACTTC. It codes for CASSLSGVPYEQYF. The variable domain in full, completed from reference TRBV7-9 and TRBJ2-7, reads DTGVSQNPRHKITKRGQNVTFRCDPISEHNRLYWYRQTLGQGPEFLTYFQNEAQLEKSRLLSDRFSAERPKGSFSTLEIQRTEQGDSAMYLCASSLSGVPYEQYFGPGTRLTVT.

This chain links TRBV5-6 with TRBJ1-2; 7 bases are shared with TRBD1. V was clipped by 4 bases and J by 4 bases; unmatched bases: 4. The CDR3 consists of 13 residues. The V gene's germline CDR1 is SGHDT and CDR2 YYEEEE. This CDR3 is CASSMDRIYGYTF. In DNA form, the CDR3 reads TGTGCCAGCAGCATGGACAGGATCTATGGCTACACCTTC.